This is a list of T cell receptor beta chains from one sample in a study of tumor-infiltrating lymphocytes in primary liver carcinoma. TCRdb itself ran the multiplex PCR reads through MiXCR, one entry per CDR3 protein. The table lists approximately 37,000 distinct CDR3 sequences, roughly 80% of them singletons. Specimen: tumor-adjacent normal liver tissue. These receptors all stem from a man aged 35 to 55 with primary liver carcinoma and hepatitis B virus infection. Each CDR3 is given with its conserved first and last residue. The D gene is left open where the match is weak. Expanded clones get a size class; other rows say once, few or many, or leave the size out.

>-|TRBV6-2/TRBV6-3|TRBD2|TRBJ2-1
CASSLAGGPGEQFF
TGTGCCAGTAGTCTAGCGGGAGGGCCGGGTGAGCAGTTCTTC
>-|TRBV6-5|TRBD1|TRBJ2-7
CATRGTGWYEQYF
TGTGCCACCAGGGGGACAGGCTGGTACGAGCAGTACTTC
>-|TRBV14|-|TRBJ1-3
CASGDLGGVGAIYF
TGTGCCAGCGGCGACCTTGGAGGGGTTGGCGCCATATATTTT
>-|TRBV28|TRBD1|TRBJ2-7
CASSLSRTGRYVQYF
TGTGCCAGCAGTTTATCCCGGACAGGGAGATACGTGCAGTACTTC
>once|TRBV13|TRBD1|TRBJ2-7
CASSLWGQVYEEYF
TGTGCCAGCAGCTTATGGGGACAGGTCTACGAGGAATACTTC
>once|TRBV13|-|TRBJ1-1
CARRSGVSPGAFF
TGTGCCAGGCGCTCAGGGGTTTCCCCTGGAGCTTTCTTT
>-|TRBV5-4|TRBD2|TRBJ2-1
CANGSQTSGRALEQFF
TGTGCCAACGGCTCCCAAACTAGCGGGAGGGCTCTTGAGCAGTTCTTC
>many|TRBV24-1|TRBD1|TRBJ2-7
CATRWPGQGSYEQYF
TGTGCCACCAGGTGGCCGGGACAGGGGTCCTACGAGCAGTACTTC
>-|TRBV10-3|-|TRBJ2-2
CAISVEINTGKLFF
TGTGCCATCAGTGTGGAGATAAACACCGGGAAGCTGTTTTTT
>-|TRBV4-2|-|TRBJ2-3
CASSQDLRPDTRCF
TGTGCCAGCAGCCAAGATTTAAGGCCGGATACGCGGTGCTTT
>-|TRBV10-1|TRBD2|TRBJ2-1
CASSDQSGGGNEQFF
TGCGCCAGCAGTGACCAGAGCGGGGGTGGTAATGAGCAGTTCTTC
>-|TRBV12-3/TRBV12-4|-|TRBJ1-2
CASSLVANYGHTF
TGTGCCAGCAGTTTAGTAGCAAACTATGGCCACACCTTC
>-|TRBV4-2|-|TRBJ2-6
CASSRQTDDSGANVQTF
TGTGCCAGCAGTCGTCAGACAGATGACTCTGGGGCCAACGTCCAGACTTTC
>-|TRBV28|TRBD2|TRBJ2-7
CASSSRTSSIGEQYF
TGTGCCAGCAGTTCCCGGACTAGCAGTATAGGAGAGCAGTACTTC